This T cell receptor beta chain was documented in a study of monozygotic twins with inflammatory bowel disease (dated by TCRdb to between 2018 and 2020). Background on the whole study: The full study comprised 28 monozygotic twin pairs: nine German pairs (four IBD-concordant, five IBD-discordant) and 19 IBD-discordant Danish pairs. Within discordant pairs, disease-associated traits were sought mainly by comparing IBD patients with their genetically identical healthy co-twins. Each individual had, on average, about 151 000 unique TCRalpha sequences and 181 000 unique TCRbeta sequences available for analysis. Summary of the overall study and its limitations: No single strong signal or clonotype linked to IBD turned up in the results, so the idea that one exists was not supported. Concordant and discordant twins showed no difference in repertoire similarity, possibly because of limited statistical power. Compared with healthy twins, IBD patients had fewer clonotypes in common with other individuals, a difference most pronounced in patients showing signs of disease activity. Differing immunosuppressive treatments among patients may have added background noise and inter-individual variability to the repertoires. A decrease in TCRbeta repertoire diversity, as measured by inverse Simpson index, was observed in IBD patients compared with their healthy co-twins. The analysis was unable to tell different T cell subtypes apart.

The CDR3 covers 15 residues, taking in both the cysteine and the phenylalanine. The DNA is not on file. Per the germline V gene (reference sequence), DFQATT is the CDR1 and SNEGSKA is the CDR2. Library preparation used 5' RACE. Preparation of each TCR library used around 3.5 ug of total RNA. For each sample, cDNA synthesis with SMARTScribe reverse transcriptase was split into eight separate reactions. Unique molecular identifiers containing a 6-nucleotide sample barcode were introduced through template switching during cDNA synthesis. Amplification of TCRalpha and TCRbeta cDNA involved two nested PCRs of 16 and 9 cycles, and each PCR was followed by bead purification. Before amplification, cDNA was treated with uracil DNA-glycosylase and purified using the QIAquick PCR purification kit. The second PCR was the step at which Illumina TruSeq-compatible adapters and sample-specific barcodes were added. Library quality and concentration were checked on TapeStation and Qubit, and libraries were pooled at about 5 ng each. Sequencing of pooled libraries was carried out on an Illumina HiSeq2500 single-index Rapid Run using 2 x 100 bp reads and custom sequencing primers. The original methods were these. MiGEC version 1.2.6 was used for UMI-based consensus assembly to correct PCR and sequencing errors. V(D)J alignment, clonotype assembly and CDR3 extraction were performed with MiXCR version 2.1.1. Gene usage, clonotype sharing and MAIT/NKT TCR abundance were normalised by analysing the top 1000, 10 000 and 20 000 clonotypes per sample. After downsampling to 27 000 UMIs, diversity was calculated as the inverse Simpson index using the vegan R package. Paired Mann-Whitney U tests on discordant twin pairs were used, with Benjamini-Hochberg multiple-testing correction. TCRdb reprocessed the raw reads; every CDR3 protein sequence is a single record, and DNA is not supplied. TCRdb's processing, not the study's, gives the V and J calls here. The sample's table lists a count of 93,000 or so distinct CDR3 sequences. Of the sample, roughly 1.9% is held by the ten largest clones.

From each donor, an approximately 2.7 ml peripheral blood sample was collected into PAXgene tubes and kept at -80 degrees C. Without any T cell sorting, total RNA was extracted from whole blood using the PAXgene blood miRNA kit on an automated QIAcube. Deep TCRalpha and TCRbeta repertoire profiling with unique molecular barcoding was performed on peripheral blood of monozygotic twin pairs concordant or discordant for inflammatory bowel disease. Smoking habits were recorded for all twin pairs, and individuals were classified as current, former or never smokers. With respect to this clonotype: The target of this receptor is not known.

Sequencing was carried out using blood. The V and J genes are TRBV20-1 and TRBJ2-7; TCRdb's D gene call, TRBD2, goes unchecked for lack of DNA. This sequence originates from a human donor with ulcerative colitis or Crohn's disease, or a healthy co-twin of an affected twin (not recorded which). The CDR3 protein: CSARDILAGVYEQYF.